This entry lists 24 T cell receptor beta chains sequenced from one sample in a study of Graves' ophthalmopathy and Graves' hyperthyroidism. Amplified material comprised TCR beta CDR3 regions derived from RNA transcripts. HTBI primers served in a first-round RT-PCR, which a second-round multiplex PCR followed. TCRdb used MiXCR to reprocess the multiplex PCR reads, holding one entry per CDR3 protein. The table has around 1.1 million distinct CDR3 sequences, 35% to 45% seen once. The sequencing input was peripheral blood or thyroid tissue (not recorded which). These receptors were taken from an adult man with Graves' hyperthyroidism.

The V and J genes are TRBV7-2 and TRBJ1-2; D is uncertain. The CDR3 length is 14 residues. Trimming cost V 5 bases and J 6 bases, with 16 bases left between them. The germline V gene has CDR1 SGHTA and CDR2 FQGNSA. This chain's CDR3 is CASSQTRWGDGYTF. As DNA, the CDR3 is TGTGCCAGCAGCCAAACCCGGTGGGGAGATGGCTACACCTTC.

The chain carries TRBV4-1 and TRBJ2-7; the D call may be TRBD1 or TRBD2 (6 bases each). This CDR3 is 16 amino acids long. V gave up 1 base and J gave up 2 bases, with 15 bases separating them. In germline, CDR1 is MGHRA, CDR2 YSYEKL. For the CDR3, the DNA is TGCGCCAGCAGCCAAGTCAGGGGAAGGGGGGCCTACGAGCAGTACTTC. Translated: CASSQVRGRGAYEQYF.

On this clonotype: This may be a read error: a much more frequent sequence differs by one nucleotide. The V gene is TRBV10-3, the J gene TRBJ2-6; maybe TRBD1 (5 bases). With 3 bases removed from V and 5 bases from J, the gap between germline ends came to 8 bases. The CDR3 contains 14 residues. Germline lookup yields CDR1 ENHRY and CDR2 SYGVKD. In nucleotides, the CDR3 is TGTGCCATCAGTGACGACAGTTGGGCCAACGTCCTGACTTTC. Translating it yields CAISDDSWANVLTF.

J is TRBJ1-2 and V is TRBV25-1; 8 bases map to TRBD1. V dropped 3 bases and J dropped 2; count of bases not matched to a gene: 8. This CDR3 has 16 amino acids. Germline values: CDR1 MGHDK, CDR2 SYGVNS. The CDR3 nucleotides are TGTGCCAGCAGTGATACCCGGACAGGGTGGAACTATGGCTACACCTTC. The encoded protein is CASSDTRTGWNYGYTF.

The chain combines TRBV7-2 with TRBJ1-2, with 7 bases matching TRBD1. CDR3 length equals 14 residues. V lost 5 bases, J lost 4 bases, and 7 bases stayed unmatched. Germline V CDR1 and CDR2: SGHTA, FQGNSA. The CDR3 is CASSTRTGSYGYTF. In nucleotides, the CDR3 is TGTGCCAGCAGCACCCGGACAGGCAGCTATGGCTACACCTTC.

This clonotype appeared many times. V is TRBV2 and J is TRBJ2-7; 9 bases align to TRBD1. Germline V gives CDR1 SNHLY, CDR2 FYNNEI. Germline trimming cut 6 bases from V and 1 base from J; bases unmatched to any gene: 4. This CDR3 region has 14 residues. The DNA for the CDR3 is TGTGCCAGCAGGACCGGGACAGGGTCCTACGAGCAGTACTTC. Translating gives CASRTGTGSYEQYF.

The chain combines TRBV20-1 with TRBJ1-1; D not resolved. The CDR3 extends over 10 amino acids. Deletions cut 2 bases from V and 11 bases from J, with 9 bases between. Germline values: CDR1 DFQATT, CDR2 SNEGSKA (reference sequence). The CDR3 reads CSARRGRAFF. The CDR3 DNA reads TGCAGTGCTAGAAGAGGGCGGGCTTTCTTT.

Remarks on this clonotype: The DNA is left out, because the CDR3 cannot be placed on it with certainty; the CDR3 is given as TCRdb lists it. The chain's CDR3 is CSVAAGTKGLNTEAFF. The gene calls are TRBV29-1 and TRBJ1-1; the D call of TRBD1 is as the table states it, not checked on the DNA. The CDR3 spans 16 amino acids, including both terminal residues. The germline V gene has CDR1 SQVTM and CDR2 ANQGSEA.

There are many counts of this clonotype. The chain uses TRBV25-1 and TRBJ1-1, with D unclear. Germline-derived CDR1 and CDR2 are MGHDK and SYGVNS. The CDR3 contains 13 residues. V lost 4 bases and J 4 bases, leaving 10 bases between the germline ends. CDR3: CASSGGGTTEAFF. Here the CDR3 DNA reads TGTGCCAGCAGTGGAGGAGGAACCACTGAAGCTTTCTTT.

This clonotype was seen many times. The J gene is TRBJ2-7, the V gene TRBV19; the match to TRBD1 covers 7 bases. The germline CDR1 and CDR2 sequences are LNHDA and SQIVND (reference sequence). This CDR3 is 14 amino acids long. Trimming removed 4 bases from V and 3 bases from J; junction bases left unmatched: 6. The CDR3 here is CASSTPGQFYEQYF. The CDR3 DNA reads TGTGCCAGTAGTACCCCGGGACAGTTCTACGAGCAGTACTTC.

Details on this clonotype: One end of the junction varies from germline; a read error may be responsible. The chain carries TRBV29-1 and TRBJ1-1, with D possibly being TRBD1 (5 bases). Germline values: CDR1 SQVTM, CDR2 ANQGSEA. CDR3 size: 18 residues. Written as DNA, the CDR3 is TGCAGCGTTGAAGATCGGGGGACCACCCTGAGGAACACTGAAGCTTTCTCCTTT. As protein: CSVEDRGTTLRNTEAFSF.

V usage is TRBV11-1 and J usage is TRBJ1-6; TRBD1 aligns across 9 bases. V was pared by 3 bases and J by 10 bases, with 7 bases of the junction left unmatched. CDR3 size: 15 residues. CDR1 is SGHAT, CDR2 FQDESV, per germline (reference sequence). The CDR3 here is CASSLGQGIGSPLHF. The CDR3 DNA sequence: TGTGCCAGCAGCTTGGGACAGGGAATTGGATCACCCCTCCACTTT.

For the CDR3, the DNA is TGTGCCAGCACCCCTCTCTTGAGTGGGCCGAACACCGGGGAGCTGTTTTTT. Translation: CASTPLLSGPNTGELFF. The chain couples TRBV2 to TRBJ2-2; unclear D gene. The germline CDR1 and CDR2 sequences are SNHLY and FYNNEI. CDR3 size: 17 residues. V dropped 7 bases and J dropped 0 bases, with 18 bases sitting between them.

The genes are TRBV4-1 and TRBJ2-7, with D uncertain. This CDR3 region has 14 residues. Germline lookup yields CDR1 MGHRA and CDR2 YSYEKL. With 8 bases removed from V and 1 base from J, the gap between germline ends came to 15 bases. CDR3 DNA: TGCGCCAGCTCCGGAAGCCTATTTTCCTACGAGCAGTACTTC. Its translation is CASSGSLFSYEQYF.

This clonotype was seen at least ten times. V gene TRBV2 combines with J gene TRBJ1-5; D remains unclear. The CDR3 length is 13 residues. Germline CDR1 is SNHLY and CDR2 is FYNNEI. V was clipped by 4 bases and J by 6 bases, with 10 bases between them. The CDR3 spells CASSGGIPQPQHF. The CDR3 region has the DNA TGTGCCAGCAGTGGTGGCATACCTCAGCCCCAGCATTTT.

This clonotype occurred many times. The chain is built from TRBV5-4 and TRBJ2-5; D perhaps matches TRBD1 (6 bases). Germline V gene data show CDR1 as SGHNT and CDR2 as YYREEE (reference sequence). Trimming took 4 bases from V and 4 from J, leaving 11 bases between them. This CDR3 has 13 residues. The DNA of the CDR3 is TGTGCCAGCAGCCAACAGGGATTAGAGACCCAGTACTTC. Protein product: CASSQQGLETQYF.

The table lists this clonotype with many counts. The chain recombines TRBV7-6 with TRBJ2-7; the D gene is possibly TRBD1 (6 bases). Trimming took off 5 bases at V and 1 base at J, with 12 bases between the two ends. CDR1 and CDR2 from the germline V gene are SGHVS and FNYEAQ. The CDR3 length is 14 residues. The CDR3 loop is CASSPRGRSYEQYF. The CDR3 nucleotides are TGTGCCAGCAGCCCCAGGGGCCGATCCTACGAGCAGTACTTC.

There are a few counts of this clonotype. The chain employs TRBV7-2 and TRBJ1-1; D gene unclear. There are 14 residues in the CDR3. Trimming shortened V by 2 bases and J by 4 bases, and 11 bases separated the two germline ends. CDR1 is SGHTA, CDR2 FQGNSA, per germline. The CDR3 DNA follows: TGTGCCAGCAGCTTATCTCGATGGGGCACTGAAGCTTTCTTT. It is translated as CASSLSRWGTEAFF.

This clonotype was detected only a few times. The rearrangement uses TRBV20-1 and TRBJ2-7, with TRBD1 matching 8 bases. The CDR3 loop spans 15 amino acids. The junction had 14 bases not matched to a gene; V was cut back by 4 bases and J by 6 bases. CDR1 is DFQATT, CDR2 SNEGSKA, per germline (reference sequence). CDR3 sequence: CSATTGQGVLSEQYF. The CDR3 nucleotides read TGCAGTGCTACCACAGGACAGGGTGTACTCTCCGAGCAGTACTTC.

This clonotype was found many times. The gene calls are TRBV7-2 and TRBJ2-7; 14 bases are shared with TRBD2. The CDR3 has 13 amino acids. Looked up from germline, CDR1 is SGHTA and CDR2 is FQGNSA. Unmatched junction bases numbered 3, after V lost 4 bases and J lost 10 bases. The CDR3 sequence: CASSSGLAGVQYF. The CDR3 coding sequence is TGTGCCAGCAGCTCGGGACTAGCGGGGGTTCAGTACTTC.

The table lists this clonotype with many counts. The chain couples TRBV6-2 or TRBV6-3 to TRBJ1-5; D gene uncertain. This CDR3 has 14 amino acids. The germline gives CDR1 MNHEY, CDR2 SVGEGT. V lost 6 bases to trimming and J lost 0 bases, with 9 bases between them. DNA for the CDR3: TGTGCCAGCAGACACGGAGATAGCAATCAGCCCCAGCATTTT. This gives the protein CASRHGDSNQPQHF.

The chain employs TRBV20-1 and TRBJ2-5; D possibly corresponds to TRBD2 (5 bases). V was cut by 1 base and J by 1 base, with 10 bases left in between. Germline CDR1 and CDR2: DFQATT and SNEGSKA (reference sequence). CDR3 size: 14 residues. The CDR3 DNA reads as TGCAGTGCTAGAGTCTCGGAGGTCCAAGAGACCCAGTACTTC. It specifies CSARVSEVQETQYF.

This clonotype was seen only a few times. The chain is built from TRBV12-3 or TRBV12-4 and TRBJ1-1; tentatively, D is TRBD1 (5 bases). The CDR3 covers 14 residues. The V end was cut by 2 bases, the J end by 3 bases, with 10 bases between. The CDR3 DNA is TGTGCCAGCAGTTTATTCAGGGACGACACTGAAGCTTTCTTT. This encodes CASSLFRDDTEAFF.

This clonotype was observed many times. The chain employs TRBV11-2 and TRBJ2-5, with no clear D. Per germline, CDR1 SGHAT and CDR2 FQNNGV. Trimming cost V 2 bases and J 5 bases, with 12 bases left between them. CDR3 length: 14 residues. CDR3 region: CASSLNRLRETQYF. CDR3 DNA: TGTGCCAGCAGCTTAAACCGTCTCCGGGAGACCCAGTACTTC.